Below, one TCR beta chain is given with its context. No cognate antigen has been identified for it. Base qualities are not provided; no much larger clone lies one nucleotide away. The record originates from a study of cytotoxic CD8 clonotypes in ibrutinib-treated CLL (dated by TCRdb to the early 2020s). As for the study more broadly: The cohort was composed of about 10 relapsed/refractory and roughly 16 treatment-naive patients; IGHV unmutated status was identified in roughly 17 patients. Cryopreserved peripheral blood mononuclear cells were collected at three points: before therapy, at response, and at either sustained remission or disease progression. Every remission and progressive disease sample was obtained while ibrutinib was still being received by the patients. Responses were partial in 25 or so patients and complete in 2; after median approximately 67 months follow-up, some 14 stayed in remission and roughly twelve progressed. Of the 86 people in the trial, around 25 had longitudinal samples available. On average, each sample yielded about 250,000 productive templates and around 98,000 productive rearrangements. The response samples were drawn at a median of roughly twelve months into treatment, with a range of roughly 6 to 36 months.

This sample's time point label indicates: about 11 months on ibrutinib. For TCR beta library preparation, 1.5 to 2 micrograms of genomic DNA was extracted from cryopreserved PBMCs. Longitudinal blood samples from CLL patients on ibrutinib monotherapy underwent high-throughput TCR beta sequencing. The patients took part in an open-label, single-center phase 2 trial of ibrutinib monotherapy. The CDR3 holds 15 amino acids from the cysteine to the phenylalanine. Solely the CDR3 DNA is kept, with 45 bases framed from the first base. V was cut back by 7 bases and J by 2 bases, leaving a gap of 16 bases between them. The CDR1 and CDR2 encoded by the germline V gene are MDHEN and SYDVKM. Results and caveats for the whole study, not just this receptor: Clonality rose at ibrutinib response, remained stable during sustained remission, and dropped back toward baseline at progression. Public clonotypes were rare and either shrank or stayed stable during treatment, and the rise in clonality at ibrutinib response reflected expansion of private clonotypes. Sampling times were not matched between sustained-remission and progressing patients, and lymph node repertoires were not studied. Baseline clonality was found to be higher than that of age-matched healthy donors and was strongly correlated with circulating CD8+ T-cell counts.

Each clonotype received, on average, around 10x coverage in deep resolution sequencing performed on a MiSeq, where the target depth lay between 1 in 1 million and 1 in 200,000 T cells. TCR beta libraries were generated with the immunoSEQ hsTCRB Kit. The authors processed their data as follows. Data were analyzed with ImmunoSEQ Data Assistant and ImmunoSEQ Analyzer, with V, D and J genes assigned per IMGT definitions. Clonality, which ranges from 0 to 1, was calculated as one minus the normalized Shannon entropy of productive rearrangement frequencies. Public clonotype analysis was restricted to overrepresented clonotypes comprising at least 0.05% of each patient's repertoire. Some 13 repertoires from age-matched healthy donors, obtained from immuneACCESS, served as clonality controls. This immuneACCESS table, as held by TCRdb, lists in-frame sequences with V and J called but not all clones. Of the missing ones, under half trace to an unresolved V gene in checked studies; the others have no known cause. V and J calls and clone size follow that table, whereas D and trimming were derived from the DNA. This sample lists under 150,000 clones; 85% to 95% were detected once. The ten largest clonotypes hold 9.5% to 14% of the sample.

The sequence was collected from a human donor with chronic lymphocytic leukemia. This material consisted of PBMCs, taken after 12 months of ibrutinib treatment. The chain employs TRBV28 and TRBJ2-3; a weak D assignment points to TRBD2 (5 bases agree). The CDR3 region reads CASKLRGPITDTQYF. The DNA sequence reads TGTGCCAGCAAGTTGAGAGGGCCCATCACAGATACGCAGTATTTT.